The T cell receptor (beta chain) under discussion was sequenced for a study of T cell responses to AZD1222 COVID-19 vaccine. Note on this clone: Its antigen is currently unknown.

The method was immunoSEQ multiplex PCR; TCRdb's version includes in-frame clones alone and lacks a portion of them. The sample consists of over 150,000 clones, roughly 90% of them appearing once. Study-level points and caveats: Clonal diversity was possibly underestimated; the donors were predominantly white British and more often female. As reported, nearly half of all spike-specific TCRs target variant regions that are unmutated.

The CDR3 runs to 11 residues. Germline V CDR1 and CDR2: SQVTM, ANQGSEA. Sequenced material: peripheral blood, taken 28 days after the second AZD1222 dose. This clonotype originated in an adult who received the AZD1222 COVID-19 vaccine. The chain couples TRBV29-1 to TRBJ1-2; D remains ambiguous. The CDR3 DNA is TGCACCTCTGAAGAATCTGGTGGCTACACCTTC. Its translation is CTSEESGGYTF.